This record covers a single T cell receptor (beta chain). The CDR3 is 17 amino acids. Germline CDR1 is LNHDA and CDR2 is SQIVND (reference sequence). V was clipped by 0 bases and J by 0 bases; unmatched bases: 5. Generated by immunoSEQ multiplex PCR, the TCRdb table keeps only in-frame clones and is missing some. The table lists 200,000 to 250,000 clones, around nine tenths of them singletons. These data come from a study of blood T cell repertoires in COVID-19. Sequenced material: peripheral blood. This receptor was taken from a woman between 40 and 50 years old who had recovered from COVID-19. The rearrangement joins TRBV19 to TRBJ2-3, with TRBD1 identical over 8 bases. CDR3 loop: CASSIDRQGASTDTQYF. The CDR3 bases are TGTGCCAGTAGTATAGATCGTCAGGGGGCCAGCACAGATACGCAGTATTTT.